The 21 T cell receptor beta chains listed next were all sequenced from one sample in a study of blood T cell repertoires in COVID-19. Here immunoSEQ multiplex PCR was the method, and the copy in TCRdb shows in-frame clones only, minus some. This sample carries approximately 150,000 clones, 80% to 90% of them seen once, and the ten largest clones take 2.5% to 3%. Sequenced material: peripheral blood. The receptors stem from a woman over 75 with COVID-19, enrolled during active disease.

CDR3 DNA sequence: TGCAGCGGCCGATCACAGGGCCTTACATCCTACGAGCAGTACTTC. It yields the protein CSGRSQGLTSYEQYF. V gene TRBV29-1 combines with J gene TRBJ2-7; TRBD1 is a possible D gene (6 bases). This CDR3 has 15 residues. The V end was cut by 7 bases, the J end by 1 base, with 20 bases between. Germline assignment: CDR1 SQVTM and CDR2 ANQGSEA.

The chain couples TRBV7-2 to TRBJ1-5, with D possibly TRBD1 on 6 matching bases. V lost 4 bases and J 0 bases, leaving 13 bases between the germline ends. This CDR3 region has 16 residues. The germline V gene has CDR1 SGHTA and CDR2 FQGNSA. DNA for the CDR3: TGTGCCAGCAGCTCCCAGACAGGCACTAGCAATCAGCCCCAGCATTTT. This codes for CASSSQTGTSNQPQHF.

The rearrangement uses TRBV5-1 and TRBJ2-1; weak D call: TRBD1 (6 bases). The CDR3 totals 12 residues. Trimming removed 4 bases at V and 10 bases at J, with 12 bases between. The germline V gene encodes CDR1 SGHRS and CDR2 YFSETQ. The CDR3, as DNA: TGCGCCAGCAGCCAGGGGATCGACGAGCAGTTCTTC. Encoded protein: CASSQGIDEQFF.

This clone showed up just once. This chain connects TRBV6-5 to TRBJ2-3; D uncertain. Between the trimmed V and J ends, which lost 5 bases and 0 bases, there was a span of 12 bases. Germline loops: CDR1 MNHEY, CDR2 SVGAGI. The CDR3 sequence is 15 residues long. In DNA, the CDR3 is TGTGCCAGCAGTAGGCGGCTTCCTAGCACAGATACGCAGTATTTT. Amino acid sequence: CASSRRLPSTDTQYF.

The gene calls are TRBV29-1 and TRBJ1-3; 7 bases fit TRBD1. CDR1 and CDR2 (germline): SQVTM, ANQGSEA. V lost 6 bases and J lost 4; bases outside the gene matches: 12. This CDR3 has 15 amino acids. CDR3 loop: CSVRDVTGLGNTIYF. CDR3 sequence (DNA): TGCAGCGTCCGCGACGTGACAGGGTTGGGAAACACCATATATTTT.

The chain recombines TRBV5-5 with TRBJ2-7; 8 bases fit TRBD2. This CDR3 is 14 amino acids long. V was clipped by 3 bases and J by 2 bases; unmatched bases: 4. The V gene's germline CDR1 is SGHKS and CDR2 YYEKEE (reference sequence). DNA for the CDR3: TGTGCCAGCAGCTATTCGGGACTAGCCTACGAGCAGTACTTC. Protein sequence: CASSYSGLAYEQYF.

The V and J genes are TRBV19 and TRBJ1-2; D may be TRBD1 (6 bases). The germline gives CDR1 LNHDA, CDR2 SQIVND (reference sequence). The CDR3 is 13 residues long. The germline V and J ends were trimmed by 5 bases and 4 bases, with 11 bases remaining between them. As DNA, the CDR3 is TGTGCCAGTAGTCCACTGGACAGCTATGGCTACACCTTC. It yields the protein CASSPLDSYGYTF.

This clone turned up a few times. This chain uses TRBV18 with TRBJ2-1, with TRBD1 matching 8 bases. The CDR3 runs 16 residues. In germline, CDR1 is KGHSH, CDR2 LQKENI. The V and J ends lost 0 bases and 9 bases, in that order; junction bases with no gene match: 10. The CDR3: CASSPPYTTGEFEQFF. The CDR3 DNA reads as TGTGCCAGCTCACCACCCTACACGACAGGGGAGTTTGAGCAGTTCTTC.

This sequence joins TRBV29-1 and TRBJ1-1; weak D call: TRBD1 (5 bases). V dropped 4 bases and J dropped 5 bases, with 17 bases sitting between them. CDR3 length: 14 residues. Germline V gives CDR1 SQVTM, CDR2 ANQGSEA. The CDR3 sequence is CSVATGAGQTEAFF. The CDR3 DNA sequence: TGCAGCGTTGCAACCGGTGCAGGGCAAACTGAAGCTTTCTTT. Supplemented by reference TRBV29-1 and TRBJ1-1, the full variable domain reads SAVISQKPSRDICQRGTSLTIQCQVDSQVTMMFWYRQQPGQSLTLIATANQGSEATYESGFVIDKFPISRPNLTFSTLTVSNMSPEDSSIYLCSVATGAGQTEAFFGQGTRLTVV.

The chain joins TRBV2 to TRBJ2-2, with unresolved D. CDR1 is SNHLY, CDR2 FYNNEI, per germline. The CDR3 length is 12 residues. The V end was cut by 3 bases, the J end by 7 bases, with 6 bases between. The DNA of the CDR3 is TGTGCCAGCAGTGACCCCTACGGGGAGCTGTTTTTT. It is translated as CASSDPYGELFF. The variable domain in full, with the rest retrieved from reference TRBV2 and TRBJ2-2, is EPEVTQTPSHQVTQMGQEVILRCVPISNHLYFYWYRQILGQKVEFLVSFYNNEISEKSEIFDDQFSVERPDGSNFTLKIRSTKLEDSAMYFCASSDPYGELFFGEGSRLTVL.

The chain couples TRBV19 to TRBJ2-7, with D unclear. Germline CDR1 is LNHDA and CDR2 is SQIVND (reference sequence). The CDR3 is 14 amino acids. Trimming took off 3 bases at V and 0 bases at J, with 9 bases between the two ends. CDR3 residues: CASSIHLNSYEQYF. For the CDR3, the DNA is TGTGCCAGTAGTATCCACTTAAACTCCTACGAGCAGTACTTC.

This clone is a singleton in its sample. This sequence joins TRBV6-5 and TRBJ2-1; a weak D match, TRBD2 (6 bases). The CDR3 is made up of 13 amino acids. Deletions cut 7 bases from V and 7 bases from J, with 14 bases between. The germline V gene encodes CDR1 MNHEY and CDR2 SVGAGI. The CDR3 reads CASTGTYDNEQFF. The CDR3 nucleotides are TGTGCCAGCACCGGGACTTACGATAATGAGCAGTTCTTC.

This clone was seen only once. The rearrangement links TRBV2 to TRBJ2-1; D uncertain. Germline CDR1 reads SNHLY; CDR2 reads FYNNEI. There are 11 residues in the CDR3. V gave up 6 bases and J gave up 9 bases, with 9 bases separating them. CDR3 bases: TGTGCCAGCAGGCCGCAGGTTGAGCAGTTCTTC. Translation gives CASRPQVEQFF.

The chain recombines TRBV4-2 with TRBJ2-2; D unclear. Trimming pared 0 bases from V and 6 bases from J, leaving 8 bases between. CDR3 length: 14 amino acids. Germline CDR1 is LGHNA and CDR2 is YNFKEQ. The CDR3 sequence: CASSQDLVAGELFF. DNA for the CDR3: TGTGCCAGCAGCCAAGATCTAGTGGCCGGGGAGCTGTTTTTT.

This chain connects TRBV28 to TRBJ1-4; no firm D call. The CDR3 is 15 amino acids. The germline V and J ends were trimmed by 2 bases and 0 bases, with 7 bases remaining between them. The germline gives CDR1 MDHEN, CDR2 SYDVKM. The CDR3 spells CASSLTGSTNEKLFF. CDR3 in DNA: TGTGCCAGCAGTTTAACGGGGTCAACTAATGAAAAACTGTTTTTT.

V gene TRBV29-1 combines with J gene TRBJ2-5; no clear D gene. CDR1 is SQVTM, CDR2 ANQGSEA, per germline. This CDR3 is 9 amino acids long. V was shortened by 4 bases and J by 5 bases, with 2 bases between the two germline ends. CDR3 sequence reads: CSVAETQYF. The CDR3 DNA follows: TGCAGCGTTGCGGAGACCCAGTACTTC.

The chain carries TRBV6-2 or TRBV6-3 and TRBJ2-5; TRBD2 is a possible D gene (7 bases). The CDR3 has 15 residues. Between the trimmed V and J ends, which lost 6 bases and 2 bases, there was a span of 16 bases. The germline V gene has CDR1 MNHEY and CDR2 SVGEGT. The CDR3 DNA reads TGTGCCAGCAGCCCTCTAGGGGGGGGACAAGAGACCCAGTACTTC. It translates to CASSPLGGGQETQYF.

The V gene is TRBV6-5, the J gene TRBJ1-2, with D possibly being TRBD1 (6 bases). The CDR3 loop spans 12 amino acids. The germline CDR1 and CDR2 sequences are MNHEY and SVGAGI. Trimming cost V 8 bases and J 7 bases, with 14 bases left between them. The CDR3 DNA is TGTGCCAGCGGGGGCTTTGGTGCTGGCTACACCTTC. It encodes CASGGFGAGYTF.

This clone was detected once. The chain carries TRBV2 and TRBJ2-7, with 9 bases identical to TRBD2. CDR1 and CDR2 (germline): SNHLY, FYNNEI. V was pared by 4 bases and J by 5 bases, with 3 bases of the junction left unmatched. This CDR3 spans 13 amino acids. CDR3 sequence: CASSGGLADEQYF. The CDR3 DNA is TGTGCCAGCAGTGGGGGACTAGCCGACGAGCAGTACTTC.

CDR3 sequence (DNA): TGCGCCAGCAGCCCATGGACTAGCGGGAGTAATGAGCAGTTCTTC. Its protein is CASSPWTSGSNEQFF. V is TRBV5-1 and J is TRBJ2-1; 13 bases map to TRBD2. V was clipped by 4 bases and J by 7 bases; unmatched bases: 5. Germline assignment: CDR1 SGHRS and CDR2 YFSETQ. The CDR3 spans 15 residues.

The chain has TRBV9 and TRBJ2-7; TRBD2 aligns across 8 bases. The trim removed 4 bases at V and 4 bases at J, leaving 7 bases unmatched. Germline CDR1 and CDR2: SGDLS and YYNGEE. The CDR3 totals 14 residues. In DNA, the CDR3 is TGTGCCAGCAGCCCACCGGGACTAGGATACGAGCAGTACTTC. Its translation is CASSPPGLGYEQYF.